The clone carrying this T cell receptor beta chain was observed at least ten times. The antigen is unknown. This CDR3 region has 15 residues. Germline assignment: CDR1 MNHNS and CDR2 SASEGT. Trimming removed 4 bases from V and 8 bases from J; junction bases left unmatched: 4. One entry per CDR3 protein results from TCRdb running MiXCR on the 5' RACE reads. The table shows about 8,400 distinct CDR3 sequences, with about 8% occurring only once. The sample comes from a study of spatial heterogeneity in lung cancer. Indicated time point: sample taken at primary tumor resection. Study conclusions and caveats: Counts of expanded intratumoral alpha and beta TCRs tracked tumor mutation counts. Ubiquitous and regional expanded TCR counts mirrored ubiquitous and regional nonsynonymous mutation counts, respectively.

The sequence derives from a male donor with early-stage non-small cell lung cancer. The J gene is TRBJ2-4, the V gene TRBV6-1, with 14 bases matching TRBD2. The sequences come from lung tumor tissue, collected at surgery. The CDR3 sequence is CASSARLAGGYIQYF. The CDR3 DNA is TGTGCCAGCAGTGCCCGACTAGCGGGAGGGTACATTCAGTACTTC.